These T cell receptor beta chains were read from a single sample in a study of glioma-infiltrating T cells after dendritic cell vaccination. Only in-frame clones appear in the TCRdb table, and some are missing; sequencing was by immunoSEQ multiplex PCR. The sample records tens of thousands of clones, roughly four fifths being singletons. Specimen: blood, collected after dendritic cell vaccination. Receptors originate from a human donor with glioblastoma. CDR3s include the opening cysteine and the closing phenylalanine or tryptophan. Each record gives: clone size, V gene, D gene, J gene, CDR3 protein, CDR3 DNA. The D gene is left open where the match is weak. Clone size is shown for a subset of rows, as once, few, many or a class of expanded clone.

NA,TRBV5-3,TRBD1,TRBJ1-1,CARSRAGRDRGPEAFF,TGTGCCAGAAGCCGCGCGGGACGGGACAGGGGACCAGAAGCTTTCTTT
NA,TRBV6-1,NA,TRBJ1-5,CASSPRGQGYQPQHF,TGTGCCAGCAGTCCGAGGGGTCAGGGGTATCAGCCCCAGCATTTT
once,TRBV7-9,NA,TRBJ1-5,CASSLNPGPQHF,TGTGCCAGCAGCTTAAATCCGGGGCCCCAGCATTTT
NA,TRBV18,NA,TRBJ2-5,CASSPPGHTQETQYF,TGTGCCAGCTCACCTCCGGGACACACCCAAGAGACCCAGTACTTC
few,TRBV10-1,NA,TRBJ1-3,CASSEKTGSGNTIYF,TGCGCCAGCAGTGAGAAGACAGGTTCGGGAAACACCATATATTTT
NA,TRBV7-2,NA,TRBJ1-5,CASSRLGVSDQPQHF,TGTGCCAGCAGTCGATTAGGAGTTTCGGATCAGCCCCAGCATTTT
NA,TRBV18,NA,TRBJ1-2,CASSPLQAGGNYGYTF,TGTGCCAGCTCACCACTCCAGGCAGGAGGGAACTATGGCTACACCTTC
NA,TRBV6-1,NA,TRBJ2-7,CASSDRGFSTYEQYF,TGTGCCAGCAGTGACAGGGGATTTTCAACCTACGAGCAGTACTTC
NA,TRBV2,NA,TRBJ2-2,CASSQDSGSTNTGELFF,TGTGCCAGCAGTCAAGATAGCGGATCGACGAACACCGGGGAGCTGTTTTTT
NA,TRBV11-3,NA,TRBJ2-5,CASSLEEAETQYF,TGTGCCAGCAGCTTAGAGGAGGCCGAGACCCAGTACTTC
NA,TRBV10-3,TRBD1,TRBJ2-7,CAISVQGMEYEQYF,TGTGCCATCAGTGTACAGGGGATGGAGTACGAGCAGTACTTC
NA,TRBV19,TRBD1,TRBJ1-1,CASSKYDRVSTEAFF,TGTGCCAGTAGTAAATACGACAGGGTCTCTACTGAAGCTTTCTTT
NA,TRBV5-1,NA,TRBJ2-2,CASSFYETGELFF,TGCGCCAGCAGCTTCTACGAAACCGGGGAGCTGTTTTTT
NA,TRBV30,TRBD1,TRBJ1-4,CAWTIPGQGGEKLFF,TGTGCCTGGACCATTCCGGGACAGGGAGGTGAAAAACTGTTTTTT
NA,TRBV5-1,NA,TRBJ1-2,CASSFDSINYGYTF,TGCGCCAGCAGCTTCGACAGCATTAACTATGGCTACACCTTC
NA,TRBV6-1,TRBD1,TRBJ2-3,CASRDRQWGTQYF,TGTGCCAGTAGGGACAGACAGTGGGGTACGCAGTATTTT
NA,TRBV7-3,TRBD1,TRBJ2-2,CASSPTGGIGELFF,TGTGCCAGCAGCCCGACAGGGGGTATCGGGGAGCTGTTTTTT
medium-sized,TRBV9,TRBD1,TRBJ1-3,CASSLGTGAWSTIYF,TGTGCCAGCAGCCTCGGGACAGGGGCTTGGAGCACCATATATTTT
NA,TRBV5-5,NA,TRBJ1-6,CASSRSWSSYNSPLHF,TGTGCCAGCAGCCGCTCCTGGAGCTCCTATAATTCACCCCTCCACTTT
few,TRBV10-2,NA,TRBJ1-1,CASSQHDRRWEAFF,TGCGCCAGCAGTCAACACGACAGACGATGGGAAGCTTTCTTT
NA,TRBV2,TRBD1,TRBJ2-7,CASSAVTGGRNEQYF,TGTGCCAGCAGTGCAGTGACAGGGGGTAGGAACGAGCAGTACTTC
NA,TRBV7-2,NA,TRBJ2-1,CASSLGGALIFHEQFF,TGTGCCAGCAGCTTAGGTGGGGCTCTTATATTCCATGAGCAGTTCTTC
NA,TRBV29-1,NA,TRBJ2-2,CSVRATGNTGELFF,TGCAGCGTTCGGGCGACAGGCAACACCGGGGAGCTGTTTTTT
NA,TRBV5-4,TRBD2,TRBJ2-7,CASSLGLAGGRGEQYF,TGTGCCAGCAGCTTGGGACTAGCGGGGGGGCGGGGCGAGCAGTACTTC
few,TRBV5-4,TRBD1,TRBJ2-1,CASSLDRGKQFF,TGTGCCAGCAGCTTGGACAGGGGAAAACAGTTCTTC
NA,TRBV4-3,NA,TRBJ2-7,CASSLAGQGRYEQYF,TGCGCCAGCAGCCTCGCCGGCCAGGGAAGGTACGAGCAGTACTTC
NA,TRBV5-4,TRBD1,TRBJ1-6,CASSDTGDSPLHF,TGTGCCAGCAGCGATACAGGGGACTCCCCCCTCCACTTT
once,TRBV9,NA,TRBJ1-1,CASSSRGPNTEAFF,TGTGCCAGCAGCTCCAGGGGACCGAACACTGAAGCTTTCTTT
NA,TRBV9,TRBD1,TRBJ2-1,CASSVTDRGGEQFF,TGTGCCAGCAGCGTGACGGACAGGGGAGGTGAGCAGTTCTTC
few,TRBV27,NA,TRBJ1-2,CASSFRVSKLKDGYTF,TGTGCCAGCAGTTTTCGGGTGTCCAAGCTTAAGGATGGCTACACCTTC
NA,TRBV10-2,NA,TRBJ1-2,CASSESRGYRGYTF,TGCGCCAGCAGTGAGTCCAGGGGATATCGGGGCTACACCTTC
NA,TRBV19,TRBD1,TRBJ2-7,CASSSGQGDLRDEQYF,TGTGCCAGTAGTTCAGGACAGGGCGACCTTCGGGACGAGCAGTACTTC
NA,TRBV19,NA,TRBJ2-5,CASSLQGQETQYF,TGTGCCAGTAGTCTGCAGGGTCAAGAGACCCAGTACTTC
NA,TRBV7-2,TRBD1,TRBJ1-5,CASSPGQVNQPQHF,TGTGCCAGCAGCCCGGGACAGGTCAATCAGCCCCAGCATTTT
NA,TRBV11-2,TRBD1,TRBJ1-2,CASSTGTALYDNYGYTF,TGTGCCAGCAGCACCGGGACAGCGCTCTACGATAACTATGGCTACACCTTC
NA,TRBV30,TRBD1,TRBJ1-1,CAWSTPGTANTEAFF,TGTGCCTGGAGTACCCCCGGGACAGCAAACACTGAAGCTTTCTTT
NA,TRBV9,TRBD2,TRBJ2-3,CASSVGLAGGPDTQYF,TGTGCCAGCAGCGTAGGGTTAGCGGGGGGCCCAGATACGCAGTATTTT
NA,TRBV30,TRBD1,TRBJ1-2,CAWSPEGTGDHYGYTF,TGTGCCTGGAGTCCTGAAGGGACAGGGGATCACTATGGCTACACCTTC
NA,TRBV6-1,NA,TRBJ1-5,CASTRQTPWPQHF,TGTGCCAGCACCCGACAGACTCCATGGCCCCAGCATTTT
medium-sized,TRBV25-1,TRBD1,TRBJ2-2,CASSQDVDRDNTGELFF,TGTGCCAGCAGTCAAGACGTCGACAGGGACAACACCGGGGAGCTGTTTTTT